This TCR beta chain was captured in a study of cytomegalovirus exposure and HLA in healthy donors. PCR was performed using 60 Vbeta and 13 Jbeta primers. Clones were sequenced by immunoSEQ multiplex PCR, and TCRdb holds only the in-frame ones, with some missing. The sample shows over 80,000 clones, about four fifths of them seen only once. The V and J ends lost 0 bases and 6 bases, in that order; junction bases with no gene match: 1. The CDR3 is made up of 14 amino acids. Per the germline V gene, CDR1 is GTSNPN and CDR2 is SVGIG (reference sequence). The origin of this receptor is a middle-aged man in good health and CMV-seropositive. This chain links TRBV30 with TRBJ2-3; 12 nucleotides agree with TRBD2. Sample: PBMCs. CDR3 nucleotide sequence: TGTGCCTGGAGTGTGCTAGCGGGGGGGGATACGCAGTATTTT. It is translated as CAWSVLAGGDTQYF. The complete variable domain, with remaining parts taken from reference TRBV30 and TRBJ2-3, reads SQTIHQWPATLVQPVGSPLSLECTVEGTSNPNLYWYRQAAGRGLQLLFYSVGIGQISSEVPQNLSASRPQDRQFILSSKKLLLSDSGFYLCAWSVLAGGDTQYFGPGTRLTVL.